Shown below are 20 T cell receptor beta chains from a single sample sequenced in a study of OX40 agonist ivuxolimab in advanced cancers. Sequencing used immunoSEQ multiplex PCR; TCRdb keeps in-frame clones, though not all of them. The sample includes 60,000 to 70,000 clones, 85% to 95% seen only once; the top ten take 10% to 15%. This sample comprised CD4+ or CD8+ T cells sorted from blood, obtained in a trial of the OX40 agonist ivuxolimab. These TCRs come from an adult with an advanced solid tumor such as melanoma, head and neck, liver or kidney cancer.

V gene TRBV2 combines with J gene TRBJ1-1, with no clear D. Deletions cut 1 base from V and 2 bases from J, with 5 bases between. The CDR3 has 13 amino acids. The germline gives CDR1 SNHLY, CDR2 FYNNEI. The CDR3 DNA reads TGTGCCAGCAGTGAAGTGGAAAACACTGAAGCTTTCTTT. Encoded protein: CASSEVENTEAFF.

The chain joins TRBV6-1 to TRBJ1-2; no firm D call. Trimming stripped 3 bases from V and 4 bases from J, with 12 bases between. This CDR3 contains 14 residues. Germline V gene sequence: CDR1 MNHNS, CDR2 SASEGT. As DNA, the CDR3 is TGTGCCAGCAGTGACGGACCCTTCCTCTATGGCTACACCTTC. It encodes CASSDGPFLYGYTF.

The chain carries TRBV7-9 and TRBJ2-5, with D tentatively TRBD1 (5 bases). The V gene lost 1 base and the J gene lost 11 bases, with 11 bases spanning the gap. Germline V gene lookup returns CDR1 SEHNR and CDR2 FQNEAQ (reference sequence). The CDR3 is made up of 12 amino acids. CDR3 DNA: TGTGCCAGCAGCTTAGGGGGCGATGAGCAGTACTTC. Amino acid sequence: CASSLGGDEQYF.

The chain links TRBV7-2 to TRBJ2-3, with 8 bases that match TRBD2. Germline V lookup: CDR1 SGHTA, CDR2 FQGNSA. The CDR3 spans 15 residues. Unmatched junction bases numbered 6, after V lost 1 base and J lost 6 bases. CDR3 bases: TGTGCCAGCAGCTTAGGGCCGGGAGGGGAGGATACGCAGTATTTT. It translates to CASSLGPGGEDTQYF. The entire variable domain, with the rest obtained from reference TRBV7-2 and TRBJ2-3, is as follows: GAGVSQSPSNKVTEKGKDVELRCDPISGHTALYWYRQSLGQGLEFLIYFQGNSAPDKSGLPSDRFSAERTGGSVSTLTIQRTQQEDSAVYLCASSLGPGGEDTQYFGPGTRLTVL.

The chain employs TRBV28 and TRBJ2-3; TRBD2 might be the D (6 bases). Germline-derived CDR1 and CDR2 are MDHEN and SYDVKM. CDR3 length equals 15 residues. V lost 2 bases, J lost 4 bases, and 13 bases lay in between. CDR3 sequence: CASSLGGTRSDTQYF. DNA of the CDR3: TGTGCCAGCAGTTTAGGCGGGACTCGCTCAGATACGCAGTATTTT.

The chain's CDR3 is CASSLRGLINEQFF. DNA of the CDR3: TGTGCCAGCAGCCTCCGGGGACTCATTAATGAGCAGTTCTTC. The V gene is TRBV27, the J gene TRBJ2-1, with a weak D call TRBD2 (6 bases). The germline gives CDR1 MNHEY, CDR2 SMNVEV (reference sequence). The length of the CDR3 is 14 residues. V lost 6 bases and J lost 7, with 16 bases in between.

The V call is TRBV10-2, the J call TRBJ2-7; D unresolved. Trimming removed 4 bases at V and 2 bases at J, with 9 bases between. This CDR3 spans 13 amino acids. CDR1 is WSHSY, CDR2 SAAADI, per germline. The CDR3 DNA is TGCGCCAGCAGTGCCGCCTTAACCTACGAGCAGTACTTC. This codes for CASSAALTYEQYF.

V usage is TRBV9 and J usage is TRBJ2-1; D remains ambiguous. Trimming stripped 0 bases from V and 1 base from J, with 5 bases between. CDR3 length equals 14 residues. Germline assignment: CDR1 SGDLS and CDR2 YYNGEE. CDR3 bases: TGTGCCAGCAGCGTAGATGGTTCCTACAATGAGCAGTTCTTC. Translated, it gives CASSVDGSYNEQFF.

This rearrangement joins TRBV6-1 to TRBJ1-5, with D possibly being TRBD1 (5 bases). Trimming removed 4 bases from V and 6 bases from J, with 19 bases in between. The length of the CDR3 is 16 residues. Germline assignment: CDR1 MNHNS and CDR2 SASEGT. This CDR3 is CASSASPAQGIQPQHF. The CDR3 nucleotides are TGTGCCAGCAGTGCCTCACCAGCCCAGGGCATTCAGCCCCAGCATTTT.

The gene calls are TRBV6-1 and TRBJ1-1, with D maybe TRBD1 (5 bases). CDR3 size: 20 residues. V was shortened by 1 base and J by 0 bases, with 24 bases between the two germline ends. CDR1 and CDR2 from the germline V gene are MNHNS and SASEGT. The CDR3 spells CASSEGELWVLGVVNTEAFF. In DNA form, the CDR3 reads TGTGCCAGCAGTGAAGGCGAACTTTGGGTCTTAGGGGTCGTGAACACTGAAGCTTTCTTT.

This clone was recorded only once. A junction boundary mismatches the germline segment, possibly from a read error. The genes are TRBV5-1 and TRBJ2-1; D unclear. The CDR3 runs 11 residues. In germline, CDR1 is SGHRS, CDR2 YFSETQ. This CDR3 is CASSSPGPRVF. The CDR3 DNA is TGTGCCAGCAGCTCCCCGGGTCCTCGGGTCTTC.

Only one count was recorded for this clone. The rearrangement uses TRBV27 and TRBJ2-7, with 7 nucleotides matching TRBD1. CDR1 MNHEY and CDR2 SMNVEV come from the germline V gene (reference sequence). The CDR3 has 13 residues. Unmatched junction bases numbered 3, after V lost 4 bases and J lost 3 bases. CDR3 nucleotide sequence: TGTGCCAGCAGTTACGGGACAGACTACGAGCAGTACTTC. It translates to CASSYGTDYEQYF.

This chain joins TRBV14 and TRBJ2-7, with 11 bases that match TRBD1. J gave up 3 bases and V 4 bases, and 2 bases lay outside the gene matches. The CDR3 is 14 residues long. Germline CDR1 reads SGHDN; CDR2 reads FVKESK. CDR3 region: CASSLGTGGYEQYF. CDR3 bases: TGTGCCAGCAGCCTCGGGACAGGGGGCTACGAGCAGTACTTC.

The chain is built from TRBV5-4 and TRBJ2-2; D remains unclear. Trimming left V 2 bases short and J 5 bases short, with 7 bases between. Germline V CDR1 and CDR2: SGHNT, YYREEE (reference sequence). The CDR3 has 13 amino acids. Here the CDR3 reads CASSFDPTGELFF. The CDR3 coding sequence is TGTGCCAGCAGCTTTGACCCAACCGGGGAGCTGTTTTTT. The full variable domain, its missing parts supplied by reference TRBV5-4 and TRBJ2-2, is ETGVTQSPTHLIKTRGQQVTLRCSSQSGHNTVSWYQQALGQGPQFIFQYYREEENGRGNFPPRFSGLQFPNYSSELNVNALELDDSALYLCASSFDPTGELFFGEGSRLTVL.

This clone was seen a single time. This chain joins TRBV6-4 and TRBJ2-1; D not certain. The CDR3 extends over 12 amino acids. V was trimmed by 0 bases and J by 9 bases, leaving 6 bases between them. CDR1 and CDR2 from the germline V gene are MRHNA and SNTAGT. The DNA of the CDR3 is TGTGCCAGCAGTGACTCTAAAGGTGAGCAGTTCTTC. This translates into CASSDSKGEQFF.

The chain uses TRBV27 and TRBJ2-1; D is ambiguous. CDR3 length: 14 residues. The germline V gene has CDR1 MNHEY and CDR2 SMNVEV (reference sequence). The V end lost 6 bases, the J end lost 0 bases, and 9 bases lay between the germline ends. The CDR3 loop reads CASRTANSYNEQFF. Here the CDR3 DNA reads TGTGCCAGCAGGACGGCGAACTCCTACAATGAGCAGTTCTTC.

This chain connects TRBV11-2 to TRBJ2-7, with a weak D call TRBD2 (6 bases). Deletions cut 3 bases from V and 0 bases from J, with 9 bases between. Germline CDR1 reads SGHAT; CDR2 reads FQNNGV. The CDR3 is 14 amino acids. In nucleotides, the CDR3 is TGTGCCAGCAGCTTCGGGACTCACTCCTACGAGCAGTACTTC. The encoded protein is CASSFGTHSYEQYF.

The V call is TRBV10-1, the J call TRBJ1-2; D is ambiguous. Trimming took off 7 bases at V and 7 bases at J, with 16 bases between the two ends. The CDR3 runs to 13 residues. Germline CDR1 reads WNHNN; CDR2 reads SYGVQD (reference sequence). The CDR3 DNA is TGCGCCAGCATCCAGGCTAATAGGAGTGGCTACACCTTC. Its translation: CASIQANRSGYTF.

This clone occurred once. The rearrangement joins TRBV6-1 to TRBJ1-1; D is possibly TRBD1 (5 bases). Germline values: CDR1 MNHNS, CDR2 SASEGT. Trimming pared 2 bases from V and 2 bases from J, leaving 12 bases between. The CDR3 has 15 residues. CDR3 sequence (DNA): TGTGCCAGCAGTGAATTCCGGGGGTATAACACTGAAGCTTTCTTT. Amino acids: CASSEFRGYNTEAFF.

The rearrangement uses TRBV27 and TRBJ2-3; D gene uncertain. V was pared by 5 bases and J by 4 bases, with 10 bases between. The CDR3 is made up of 13 amino acids. Germline V lookup: CDR1 MNHEY, CDR2 SMNVEV (reference sequence). The CDR3 region is CASSPGTADTQYF. CDR3 DNA sequence: TGTGCCAGCAGTCCGGGCACCGCAGATACGCAGTATTTT.